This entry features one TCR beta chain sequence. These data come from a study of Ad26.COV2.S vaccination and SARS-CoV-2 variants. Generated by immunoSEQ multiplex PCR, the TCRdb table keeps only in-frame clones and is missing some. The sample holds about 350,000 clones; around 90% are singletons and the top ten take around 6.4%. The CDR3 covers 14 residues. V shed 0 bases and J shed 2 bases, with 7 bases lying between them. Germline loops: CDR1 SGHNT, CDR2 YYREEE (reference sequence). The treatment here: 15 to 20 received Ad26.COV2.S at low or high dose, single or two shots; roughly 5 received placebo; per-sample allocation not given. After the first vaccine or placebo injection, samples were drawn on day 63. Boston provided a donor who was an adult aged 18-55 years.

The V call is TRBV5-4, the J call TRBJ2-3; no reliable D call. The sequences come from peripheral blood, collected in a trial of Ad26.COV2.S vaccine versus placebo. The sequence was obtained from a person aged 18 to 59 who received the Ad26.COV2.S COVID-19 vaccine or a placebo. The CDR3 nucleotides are TGTGCCAGCAGCTTGGTGGGCTCCACAGATACGCAGTATTTT. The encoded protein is CASSLVGSTDTQYF.